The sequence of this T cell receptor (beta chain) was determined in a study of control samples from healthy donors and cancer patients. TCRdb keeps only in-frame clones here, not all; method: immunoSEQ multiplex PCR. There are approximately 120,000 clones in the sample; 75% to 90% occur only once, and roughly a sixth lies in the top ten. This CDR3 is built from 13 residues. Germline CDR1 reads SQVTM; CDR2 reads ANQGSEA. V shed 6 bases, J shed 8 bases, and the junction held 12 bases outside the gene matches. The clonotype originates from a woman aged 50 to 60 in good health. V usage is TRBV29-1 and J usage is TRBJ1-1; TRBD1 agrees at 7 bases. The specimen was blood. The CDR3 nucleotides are TGCAGCGTGATACAGGGGAACCTCTTAGAAGCTTTCTTT. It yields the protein CSVIQGNLLEAFF.